The clone carrying this TCR beta chain was seen repeatedly, ten times or more. Its antigen is still unknown. The CDR3 runs 18 residues. Germline CDR1 reads SGHTA; CDR2 reads FQGNSA. J gave up 0 bases and V 2 bases, and 7 bases lay outside the gene matches. TCRdb processed the reads anew with MiXCR; each CDR3 protein has one entry. This sample yields about a million distinct CDR3 sequences, of which around 30% are seen a single time; roughly an eighth belongs to the top ten. The data are from a study of T cell repertoires in cytomegalovirus infection. In the study overall: Recently identified HLA-C-restricted CMV epitopes and well-studied HLA-B-restricted CMV epitopes were used by the study.

Sequences were derived from cultured CD8+ T cells from PBMCs, sampled from culture after CMV antigen stimulation. This receptor was taken from a human donor in good health (CMV status not recorded). Some clones in this sample may be carry-over from other donors' samples. J is TRBJ2-1 and V is TRBV7-2, with 10 bases identical to TRBD2. The CDR3 protein is CASSLYPSGGSSYNEQFF. In DNA, the CDR3 is TGTGCCAGCAGCTTATATCCTAGCGGGGGAAGCTCCTACAATGAGCAGTTCTTC.